A single sample gave rise to the 14 T cell receptor beta chains below, sequenced in a study of T cell changes during pregnancy in multiple sclerosis. Measured with immunoSEQ multiplex PCR; TCRdb has only the in-frame clones, and not every one. Among about 57,000 clones listed, about 90% were seen once. This sample comprised CD4+ T cells from peripheral blood mononuclear cells, obtained in the second trimester of pregnancy. These receptors were taken from a female donor with multiple sclerosis, enrolled in a pregnancy study.

This chain joins TRBV10-3 and TRBJ2-7; a weak D match, TRBD2 (5 bases). Per germline, CDR1 ENHRY and CDR2 SYGVKD. This CDR3 has 17 amino acids. V was shortened by 3 bases and J by 1 base, with 19 bases between the two germline ends. The CDR3 protein is CAISDRRRTPQSYEQYF. In nucleotides, the CDR3 is TGTGCCATCAGTGATCGGCGGAGGACTCCACAATCCTACGAGCAGTACTTC.

CDR3 coding DNA: TGCGCCAAGCCGAAATTTGAGCGGGCCTCCTACGAGCAGTACTTC. It yields the protein CAKPKFERASYEQYF. The chain employs TRBV5-1 and TRBJ2-7, with D perhaps TRBD2 (6 bases). The V gene lost 9 bases and the J gene lost 0 bases, with 19 bases spanning the gap. The length of the CDR3 is 15 residues. In germline, CDR1 is SGHRS, CDR2 YFSETQ.

The DNA of the CDR3 is TGCGCCAGCTCCAGGGACAGGGGTTATGGCTACACCTTC. Protein product: CASSRDRGYGYTF. The chain has TRBV5-1 and TRBJ1-2, with 10 bases that match TRBD1. The V and J ends lost 7 bases and 5 bases, in that order; junction bases with no gene match: 5. CDR1 SGHRS and CDR2 YFSETQ come from the germline V gene. This CDR3 has 13 residues.

This rearrangement joins TRBV5-1 to TRBJ2-2, with D perhaps matching TRBD2 (7 bases). The CDR3 is made up of 16 amino acids. Germline CDR1 and CDR2: SGHRS and YFSETQ. V was trimmed by 3 bases and J by 4 bases, leaving 16 bases between them. As DNA, the CDR3 is TGCGCCAGCAGCTGGAATCGGGGGGCGGGCACCGGGGAGCTGTTTTTT. This codes for CASSWNRGAGTGELFF.

This clone was seen a single time. The chain employs TRBV27 and TRBJ2-6, with 11 nucleotides matching TRBD2. With V trimmed by 8 bases and J by 0 bases, 18 bases remained unmatched. This CDR3 has 21 residues. In germline, CDR1 is MNHEY, CDR2 SMNVEV (reference sequence). The CDR3 bases are TGTGCCAGCTTCGACACGAACCCGACTAGCGGGAAACACTCTGGGGCCAACGTCCTGACTTTC. Protein: CASFDTNPTSGKHSGANVLTF.

Here the CDR3 DNA reads TGTGCCAGCAGCTCCCGAGCGGGAGCGGACGAGCAGTACTTC. Translated: CASSSRAGADEQYF. This sequence joins TRBV9 and TRBJ2-7; TRBD2 matches at 8 bases. Germline V gives CDR1 SGDLS, CDR2 YYNGEE. V lost 4 bases and J lost 5; bases outside the gene matches: 8. This CDR3 region has 14 residues.

The chain uses TRBV18 and TRBJ2-5; perhaps TRBD2 as D (5 bases). The CDR3 runs to 15 residues. V was pared by 0 bases and J by 5 bases, with 13 bases between. Germline V CDR1 and CDR2: KGHSH, LQKENI. In DNA form, the CDR3 reads TGTGCCAGCTCACCACCTACTAGTTTGGGCGAGACCCAGTACTTC. Translated, it gives CASSPPTSLGETQYF.

This clone appeared a single time. The genes are TRBV6-1 and TRBJ2-1; a possible D gene is TRBD2 (5 bases). CDR3 length equals 14 residues. Germline values: CDR1 MNHNS, CDR2 SASEGT. V was cut by 6 bases and J by 4 bases, with 13 bases left in between. The CDR3 sequence: CASRGDYHYNEQFF. In nucleotides, the CDR3 is TGTGCCAGCAGGGGCGACTACCATTACAATGAGCAGTTCTTC.

This rearrangement joins TRBV9 to TRBJ1-5; a possible D gene is TRBD1 (6 bases). Trimming shortened V by 4 bases and J by 1 base, and 15 bases separated the two germline ends. The CDR3 spans 16 residues. Germline V gene lookup returns CDR1 SGDLS and CDR2 YYNGEE. CDR3 DNA sequence: TGTGCCAGCAGCCCCGGGGGGGGGCCCAGCAATCAGCCCCAGCATTTT. Translated: CASSPGGGPSNQPQHF.

The chain employs TRBV5-1 and TRBJ1-3, with D uncertain. The V gene lost 0 bases and the J gene lost 0 bases, with 7 bases spanning the gap. The germline CDR1 and CDR2 sequences are SGHRS and YFSETQ. CDR3 size: 15 residues. CDR3 sequence (DNA): TGCGCCAGCAGCTTGGGCAGAAACTCTGGAAACACCATATATTTT. Protein sequence: CASSLGRNSGNTIYF. Drawing the rest from reference TRBV5-1 and TRBJ1-3, the complete variable domain is KAGVTQTPRYLIKTRGQQVTLSCSPISGHRSVSWYQQTPGQGLQFLFEYFSETQRNKGNFPGRFSGRQFSNSRSEMNVSTLELGDSALYLCASSLGRNSGNTIYFGEGSWLTVV.

The chain carries TRBV27 and TRBJ1-2; the match to TRBD1 covers 9 bases. Per the germline V gene, CDR1 is MNHEY and CDR2 is SMNVEV (reference sequence). J gave up 6 bases and V 6 bases, and 8 bases lay outside the gene matches. The CDR3 runs 14 residues. The DNA of the CDR3 is TGTGCCAGCAGATTAACAGGGGGCGCGAATGGCTACACCTTC. Translated, it gives CASRLTGGANGYTF.

The chain links TRBV6-1 to TRBJ2-7; D possibly corresponds to TRBD2 (7 bases). CDR1 MNHNS and CDR2 SASEGT come from the germline V gene. With 7 bases removed from V and 3 bases from J, the gap between germline ends came to 16 bases. The CDR3 is made up of 14 amino acids. CDR3 sequence: CASIEGGTGYEQYF. CDR3 nucleotides: TGTGCCAGCATCGAGGGGGGGACGGGCTACGAGCAGTACTTC.

This chain uses TRBV5-5 with TRBJ2-1; a possible D gene is TRBD2 (5 bases). CDR1 is SGHKS and CDR2 is YYEKEE in the germline V gene (reference sequence). This CDR3 comprises 14 residues. V gave up 2 bases and J gave up 5 bases, with 11 bases separating them. CDR3 loop: CASSFRARDNEQFF. In nucleotides, the CDR3 is TGTGCCAGCAGCTTCCGCGCGAGGGACAATGAGCAGTTCTTC.

This chain joins TRBV7-3 and TRBJ2-3, with 9 positions matching TRBD2. CDR1 and CDR2 (germline): SGHTA, FQGTGA. The junction had 9 bases not matched to a gene; V was cut back by 5 bases and J by 6 bases. CDR3 size: 15 residues. The CDR3 region is CASSPQAGGPDTQYF. The CDR3 coding sequence is TGTGCCAGCAGCCCCCAGGCGGGGGGGCCGGATACGCAGTATTTT. The variable domain in full, completed from reference TRBV7-3 and TRBJ2-3, reads GAGVSQTPSNKVTEKGKYVELRCDPISGHTALYWYRQSLGQGPEFLIYFQGTGAADDSGLPNDRFFAVRPEGSVSTLKIQRTERGDSAVYLCASSPQAGGPDTQYFGPGTRLTVL.